These T cell receptor beta chains were read from a single sample in a study of cytomegalovirus exposure and HLA in healthy donors. Using immunoSEQ multiplex PCR, the repertoire was profiled, and TCRdb retains in-frame clones only, with some absent. This sample has 100,000 to 120,000 clones, with about three quarters found just once. Sequences were obtained from PBMCs. The receptors stem from a woman aged 25 to 45 in good health and CMV-seronegative. Each CDR3 is given with its conserved first and last residue. A D gene is named only where the DNA matches it firmly. Only some rows state a clone size, as once, few, many or a class for expanded clones.

V gene	J gene	clone size	D gene	CDR3 DNA	CDR3 protein
TRBV7-2	TRBJ1-2	once	.	TGTGCCAGCAGCTTAGCGACCATTGGAGCTAACTATGGCTACACCTTC	CASSLATIGANYGYTF
TRBV6-6	TRBJ1-2	.	TRBD1	TGTGCCAGCAGTTACTATCGACAGGGAGATGTTGGCTACACCTTC	CASSYYRQGDVGYTF
TRBV5-6	TRBJ1-2	.	.	TGTGCCAGCAGCTTGGCCAGGTATGGCTACACCTTC	CASSLARYGYTF
TRBV10-3	TRBJ2-3	.	TRBD1	TGTGCCATTAGATCGGGACAGGGGTCAGATACGCAGTATTTT	CAIRSGQGSDTQYF
TRBV27	TRBJ2-3	few	.	TGTGCCAGCAGTGCGCGATTCACAGATACGCAGTATTTT	CASSARFTDTQYF
TRBV2	TRBJ2-5	.	.	TGTGCCAGCAGTGTTTTCCTTGTGGAGACCCAGTACTTC	CASSVFLVETQYF
TRBV28	TRBJ1-5	.	TRBD1	TGTGCCAGCAGATTAGGATCTATTCAACAGGGGGCCCGTCCAAATCAGCCCCAGCATTTT	CASRLGSIQQGARPNQPQHF
TRBV30	TRBJ1-4	.	.	TGTGCCTGGGACCAGACAGCAACTAATGAAAAACTGTTTTTT	CAWDQTATNEKLFF
TRBV5-1	TRBJ2-7	few	.	TGCGCCAGCAGCACAGGAGACGGAGTGGGGGAGCAGTACTTC	CASSTGDGVGEQYF
TRBV4-3	TRBJ2-1	.	.	TGCGCCAGCAGCCAAGTCTGGGGGAGGACAGGTTCCTACAATGAGCAATTCTTC	CASSQVWGRTGSYNEQFF
TRBV25-1	TRBJ2-3	.	.	TGTGCCAGCGCAAGGGGGACATTCGGTACGCAGTATTTT	CASARGTFGTQYF
TRBV5-1	TRBJ2-3	.	TRBD1	TGCGCCAGCAGCTCTCAGGGACAGGGGCCGGCAGATACGCAGTATTTT	CASSSQGQGPADTQYF
TRBV11-2	TRBJ1-2	.	.	TGTGCCAGCAGCTTAGGACAAGCGGGACAAATCTATGGCTACACCTTC	CASSLGQAGQIYGYTF
TRBV28	TRBJ1-1	few	TRBD1	TGTGCCAGCACCCCAAGTCTCTGGGACAGGGGGGCGAACACTGAAGCTTTCTTT	CASTPSLWDRGANTEAFF
TRBV28	TRBJ1-2	.	.	TGTGCCAGCAGTTTAGGGACACGAACGAACTATGGCTACACCTTC	CASSLGTRTNYGYTF
TRBV15	TRBJ2-7	.	.	TGTGCCACCAGCAGAGATCCAGATTCCTACGAGCAGTACTTC	CATSRDPDSYEQYF
TRBV10-3	TRBJ2-7	.	.	TGTGCCATCAGTGCGGACAGCTCCTACGAGCAGTACTTC	CAISADSSYEQYF
TRBV5-4	TRBJ2-5	few	.	TGTGCCAGCAGCTTCAGACGGAGAAAAGAGACCCAGTACTTC	CASSFRRRKETQYF
TRBV30	TRBJ1-2	.	.	TGTGCCTGGAGTGTAATCAGGGAAAGTGGCTATGGCTACACCTTC	CAWSVIRESGYGYTF
TRBV5-1	TRBJ1-1	.	.	TGCGCCAGCAGAGGTCTTGAGCGGGGCACTGAAGCTTTCTTT	CASRGLERGTEAFF
TRBV6-1	TRBJ2-7	.	TRBD1	TGTGCCACCCCGGACAGGAACAAATCTTACGAGCAGTACTTC	CATPDRNKSYEQYF